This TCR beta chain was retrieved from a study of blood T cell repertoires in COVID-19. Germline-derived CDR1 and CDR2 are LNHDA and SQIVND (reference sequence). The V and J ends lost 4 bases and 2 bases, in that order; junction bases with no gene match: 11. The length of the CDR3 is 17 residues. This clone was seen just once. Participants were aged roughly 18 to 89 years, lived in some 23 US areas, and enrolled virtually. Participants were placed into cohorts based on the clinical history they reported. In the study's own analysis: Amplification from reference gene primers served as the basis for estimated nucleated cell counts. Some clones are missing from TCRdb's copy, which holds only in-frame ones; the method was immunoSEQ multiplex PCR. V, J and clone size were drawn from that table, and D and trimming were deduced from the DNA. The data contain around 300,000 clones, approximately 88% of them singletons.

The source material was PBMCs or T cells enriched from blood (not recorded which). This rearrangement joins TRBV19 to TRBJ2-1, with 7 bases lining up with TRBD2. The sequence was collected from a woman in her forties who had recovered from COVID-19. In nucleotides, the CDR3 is TGTGCCAGTAGTAGTCCCTTAGCGGGCCCCACCTACAATGAGCAGTTCTTC. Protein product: CASSSPLAGPTYNEQFF.